The entry below describes one T cell receptor (beta chain). This CDR3 is 14 amino acids long. The trim removed 7 bases at V and 4 bases at J, leaving 6 bases unmatched. Germline CDR1 and CDR2: KGHSH and LQKENI. This sample was taken from a study of tumour-infiltrating T cells in Burkitt lymphoma. As for the study in general: Repertoire clonality predicted overall and progression-free survival.

Sequencing was performed with immunoSEQ multiplex PCR; in TCRdb, only in-frame clones are kept and a portion is missing. This table holds 2,500 to 3,000 clones, around 82% found once. This rearrangement joins TRBV18 to TRBJ2-5; 10 bases match TRBD2. Sequenced sample: tumor tissue. The TCR originated in a human donor with diffuse large B-cell lymphoma. For the CDR3, the DNA is TGTGCCAGCTTACCTACTAGCGGGGCAGAGACCCAGTACTTC. This encodes CASLPTSGAETQYF.